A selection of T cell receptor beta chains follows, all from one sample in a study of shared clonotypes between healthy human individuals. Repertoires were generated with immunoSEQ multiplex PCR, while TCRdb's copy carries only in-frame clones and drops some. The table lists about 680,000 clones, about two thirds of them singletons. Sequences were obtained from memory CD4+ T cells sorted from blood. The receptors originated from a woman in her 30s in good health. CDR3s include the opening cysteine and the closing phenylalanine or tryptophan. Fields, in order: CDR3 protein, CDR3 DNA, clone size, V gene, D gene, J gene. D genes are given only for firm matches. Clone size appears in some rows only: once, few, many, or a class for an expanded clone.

CDR3 protein: CASSPTLTGQSNQPQHF
CDR3 DNA: TGTGCCAGCTCACCGACCCTGACAGGGCAGAGCAATCAGCCCCAGCATTTT
clone size: .
V gene: TRBV18
D gene: TRBD1
J gene: TRBJ1-5

CDR3 protein: CASSESQLGGYTF
CDR3 DNA: TGTGCCAGCAGTGAATCCCAGCTAGGGGGCTACACCTTC
clone size: .
V gene: TRBV2
D gene: .
J gene: TRBJ1-2

CDR3 protein: CASSAGGLNGEQYF
CDR3 DNA: TGTGCCAGTAGTGCAGGAGGGCTTAATGGCGAGCAGTACTTC
clone size: .
V gene: TRBV19
D gene: .
J gene: TRBJ2-7

CDR3 protein: CASSQGSSAPYNEQFF
CDR3 DNA: TGCGCCAGCAGCCAAGGCTCTAGCGCACCCTACAATGAGCAGTTCTTC
clone size: .
V gene: TRBV4-1
D gene: .
J gene: TRBJ2-1

CDR3 protein: CASSQGLSGSYEQYF
CDR3 DNA: TGTGCCAGCAGCCAAGGGCTTAGCGGATCCTACGAGCAGTACTTC
clone size: .
V gene: TRBV14
D gene: .
J gene: TRBJ2-7

CDR3 protein: CASSQNQFSSNTDTQYF
CDR3 DNA: TGCGCCAGCAGCCAAAATCAGTTTTCCTCTAACACAGATACGCAGTATTTT
clone size: few
V gene: TRBV4-1
D gene: .
J gene: TRBJ2-3

CDR3 protein: CASSLGFRTENYEQYF
CDR3 DNA: TGCGCCAGCAGCTTGGGATTCCGGACAGAGAACTACGAGCAGTACTTC
clone size: .
V gene: TRBV5-1
D gene: .
J gene: TRBJ2-7

CDR3 protein: CSVVGAAYEQYF
CDR3 DNA: TGCAGCGTTGTGGGGGCCGCCTACGAGCAGTACTTC
clone size: .
V gene: TRBV29-1
D gene: .
J gene: TRBJ2-7

CDR3 protein: CASSLKYSETQYF
CDR3 DNA: TGTGCCAGCAGCTTAAAGTATTCAGAGACCCAGTACTTC
clone size: many
V gene: TRBV7-2
D gene: .
J gene: TRBJ2-5

CDR3 protein: CASKLANQETQYF
CDR3 DNA: TGTGCCAGCAAACTAGCGAATCAAGAGACCCAGTACTTC
clone size: .
V gene: TRBV7-2
D gene: TRBD2
J gene: TRBJ2-5

CDR3 protein: CASSILAPSYNEQFF
CDR3 DNA: TGTGCCAGTAGTATCTTAGCACCCTCCTACAATGAGCAGTTCTTC
clone size: .
V gene: TRBV19
D gene: .
J gene: TRBJ2-1

CDR3 protein: CASSSNTGVMETQYF
CDR3 DNA: TGTGCCAGCAGCTCAAACACGGGAGTTATGGAGACCCAGTACTTC
clone size: .
V gene: TRBV7-3
D gene: .
J gene: TRBJ2-5

CDR3 protein: CASSDIYQETQYF
CDR3 DNA: TGCGCCAGCAGCGATATATACCAAGAGACCCAGTACTTC
clone size: .
V gene: TRBV4-1
D gene: .
J gene: TRBJ2-5